Below are 20 T cell receptor beta chains sequenced from a single sample in a study of shared clonotypes between healthy human individuals. CD8 cells regarded as naive lacked CD45RO, were positively chosen for CCR7, and omitted terminally differentiated effector memory CD45RA+ cells. Clones were read by immunoSEQ multiplex PCR, and TCRdb kept only the in-frame ones, dropping some. Among around 650,000 clones listed, around 96% were seen once. The sequenced sample was naive CD8+ T cells sorted from blood. All receptors derive from a woman aged 30 to 39 in good health.

The chain has TRBV2 and TRBJ2-1; the D is unclear. CDR1 and CDR2 (germline): SNHLY, FYNNEI. This CDR3 has 17 amino acids. V was clipped by 4 bases and J by 4 bases, with 20 bases between them. CDR3 residues: CASSADIYLSNYNEQFF. The CDR3 nucleotides are TGTGCCAGCAGTGCAGACATTTACCTCTCCAATTACAATGAGCAGTTCTTC.

V and J are TRBV28 and TRBJ1-2, with 8 bases aligning to TRBD1. The germline V gene has CDR1 MDHEN and CDR2 SYDVKM. This CDR3 has 16 amino acids. The junction had 11 bases not matched to a gene; V was cut back by 4 bases and J by 4 bases. For the CDR3, the DNA is TGTGCCAGCAGTTCACTAACTCAGGGGGCTCCCTATGGCTACACCTTC. Amino acids: CASSSLTQGAPYGYTF.

The gene calls are TRBV6-5 and TRBJ2-7; 12 positions agree with TRBD2. Unmatched junction bases numbered 1, after V lost 4 bases and J lost 3 bases. Germline lookup yields CDR1 MNHEY and CDR2 SVGAGI. The CDR3 runs to 14 residues. This CDR3 is CASSWGLAGYEQYF. DNA of the CDR3: TGTGCCAGCAGTTGGGGACTAGCGGGCTACGAGCAGTACTTC.

This clone is a singleton in its sample. This sample also contains other DNA sequences that code for the same CDR3. The V and J genes are TRBV11-2 and TRBJ1-3; D uncertain. CDR1 SGHAT and CDR2 FQNNGV come from the germline V gene. Trimming cost V 0 bases and J 0 bases, with 6 bases left between them. This CDR3 is built from 15 residues. The CDR3: CASSLEGNSGNTIYF. As DNA, the CDR3 is TGTGCCAGCAGCTTAGAGGGGAACTCTGGAAACACCATATATTTT.

The rearrangement uses TRBV11-2 and TRBJ2-7; 11 nucleotides agree with TRBD2. The CDR3 has 16 residues. Trimming removed 6 bases from V and 0 bases from J; junction bases left unmatched: 7. Germline CDR1 SGHAT, CDR2 FQNNGV. The DNA for the CDR3 is TGTGCCAGCAGTCCAGGGACTAGCGGTAGCTCCTACGAGCAGTACTTC. This gives the protein CASSPGTSGSSYEQYF.

In its sample, this clone was seen once. The V gene is TRBV7-9, the J gene TRBJ2-1; D not certain. The CDR3 runs 15 residues. Trimming took off 2 bases at V and 2 bases at J, with 10 bases between the two ends. Germline V gives CDR1 SEHNR, CDR2 FQNEAQ (reference sequence). The CDR3 protein is CASSLPSSTYNEQFF. In DNA, the CDR3 is TGTGCCAGCAGCTTACCAAGTAGCACCTACAATGAGCAGTTCTTC.

The chain has TRBV29-1 and TRBJ2-5, with 12 bases fitting TRBD2. CDR1 SQVTM and CDR2 ANQGSEA come from the germline V gene. V shed 3 bases, J shed 5 bases, and the junction held 10 bases outside the gene matches. The CDR3 is made up of 16 amino acids. The CDR3 DNA reads TGCAGCGTTGATGGTCTGACTAGCGGGGGAGGTGAGACCCAGTACTTC. It encodes CSVDGLTSGGGETQYF. Looking up the rest from reference TRBV29-1 and TRBJ2-5 gives the full variable domain: SAVISQKPSRDICQRGTSLTIQCQVDSQVTMMFWYRQQPGQSLTLIATANQGSEATYESGFVIDKFPISRPNLTFSTLTVSNMSPEDSSIYLCSVDGLTSGGGETQYFGPGTRLLVL.

This chain uses TRBV2 with TRBJ1-5; D is uncertain. V lost 7 bases and J lost 0, with 10 bases in between. The germline V gene has CDR1 SNHLY and CDR2 FYNNEI. The CDR3 is 14 amino acids. CDR3 sequence: CASTLRGSNQPQHF. CDR3 DNA sequence: TGTGCCAGCACCCTCAGAGGTAGCAATCAGCCCCAGCATTTT.

V is TRBV2 and J is TRBJ1-2; D may be TRBD1 (5 bases). From germline, CDR1 is SNHLY and CDR2 FYNNEI. The V end lost 6 bases, the J end lost 5 bases, and 19 bases lay between the germline ends. The CDR3 is 15 amino acids. The CDR3 DNA is TGTGCCAGCAGACCCCCGACAGACTTCCGTTATGGCTACACCTTC. Its translation: CASRPPTDFRYGYTF.

The V gene is TRBV2, the J gene TRBJ1-4, with TRBD1 identical over 7 bases. This CDR3 region has 17 residues. The ends lost 6 bases at V and 0 bases at J; junction bases unmatched: 10. CDR1 and CDR2 from the germline V gene are SNHLY and FYNNEI. In DNA, the CDR3 is TGTGCCAGCAGGGCTCGGGACAGTCATGCAACTAATGAAAAACTGTTTTTT. Protein product: CASRARDSHATNEKLFF.

The chain uses TRBV27 and TRBJ2-1; 8 positions match TRBD2. The germline CDR1 and CDR2 sequences are MNHEY and SMNVEV (reference sequence). This CDR3 is 19 amino acids long. J gave up 0 bases and V 4 bases, and 14 bases lay outside the gene matches. CDR3 region: CASSYDSAGDIISYNEQFF. CDR3 in DNA: TGTGCCAGCAGTTACGATTCAGCGGGAGATATAATCTCCTACAATGAGCAGTTCTTC.

This sequence joins TRBV2 and TRBJ2-5; no definite D call. V dropped 2 bases and J dropped 6 bases, with 16 bases sitting between them. This CDR3 is built from 15 residues. The germline gives CDR1 SNHLY, CDR2 FYNNEI. The chain's CDR3 is CASSEYEASGQTQYF. The CDR3 DNA sequence: TGTGCCAGCAGTGAATACGAAGCCTCGGGTCAGACCCAGTACTTC.

The chain combines TRBV7-8 with TRBJ2-7; 9 positions agree with TRBD2. V was clipped by 2 bases and J by 3 bases; unmatched bases: 2. This CDR3 comprises 14 residues. Looked up from germline, CDR1 is SGHVS and CDR2 is FQNEAQ. The CDR3 DNA follows: TGTGCCAGCAGCTTATATAGCGGGAGCTACGAGCAGTACTTC. It is translated as CASSLYSGSYEQYF.

V gene TRBV7-7 combines with J gene TRBJ2-5; D is unclear. In germline, CDR1 is SSHAT, CDR2 FNYEAQ (reference sequence). The CDR3 runs to 13 residues. Trimming left V 5 bases short and J 4 bases short, with 11 bases between. As DNA, the CDR3 is TGTGCCAGCAGCCCCAATCCCGTAGAGACCCAGTACTTC. It specifies CASSPNPVETQYF.

The chain joins TRBV29-1 to TRBJ2-5; D is ambiguous. This CDR3 is 14 amino acids long. Trimming pared 3 bases from V and 1 base from J, leaving 12 bases between. CDR1 and CDR2 (germline): SQVTM, ANQGSEA. The CDR3, as DNA: TGCAGCGTTGAGGCTCCTACGAGCCAAGAGACCCAGTACTTC. Its translation is CSVEAPTSQETQYF.

The rearrangement joins TRBV5-1 to TRBJ2-7, with D possibly TRBD2 on 5 matching bases. CDR1 and CDR2 from the germline V gene are SGHRS and YFSETQ. Trimming cost V 4 bases and J 5 bases, with 13 bases left between them. CDR3 length: 13 residues. CDR3 coding DNA: TGCGCCAGCAGCCCCCGTGGGGAGCACGAGCAGTACTTC. Its protein is CASSPRGEHEQYF.

J is TRBJ1-5 and V is TRBV18; D not resolved. V lost 3 bases and J lost 0, with 3 bases in between. CDR3 length: 13 amino acids. Germline V gives CDR1 KGHSH, CDR2 LQKENI. CDR3 in amino acids: CASSPTSNQPQHF. The CDR3 DNA is TGTGCCAGCTCACCCACTAGCAATCAGCCCCAGCATTTT.

The chain has TRBV2 and TRBJ2-7; D remains unclear. The V end lost 6 bases, the J end lost 6 bases, and 9 bases lay between the germline ends. CDR3 length equals 11 residues. The germline CDR1 and CDR2 sequences are SNHLY and FYNNEI. The CDR3 reads CASSAISEQYF. CDR3 DNA sequence: TGTGCCAGCAGCGCGATTTCCGAGCAGTACTTC.

Comment on this clone: Other DNA sequences within the sample encode an identical CDR3. The rearrangement uses TRBV19 and TRBJ2-7; the match to TRBD1 covers 10 bases. CDR1 is LNHDA and CDR2 is SQIVND in the germline V gene (reference sequence). CDR3 length equals 14 residues. Trimming cost V 3 bases and J 2 bases; bases outside gene matches: 1. The CDR3 coding sequence is TGTGCCAGTAGTATCGGGACAGGGGCCTACGAGCAGTACTTC. Translation gives CASSIGTGAYEQYF.

The chain links TRBV6-5 to TRBJ2-7; the D is unclear. The germline gives CDR1 MNHEY, CDR2 SVGAGI. The CDR3 spans 15 residues. Trimming left V 2 bases short and J 2 bases short, with 13 bases between. Written as DNA, the CDR3 is TGTGCCAGCAGTTACGTGGCAGGTGGAGCCTACGAGCAGTACTTC. This gives the protein CASSYVAGGAYEQYF.